The 29 T cell receptor beta chains presented below share a single source sample, sequenced in a study of CD8 T cells in Susac syndrome. With random hexamers, reverse transcription was performed on about 0.5 to 1 ug of RNA. TCRdb itself ran the immunoSEQ multiplex PCR reads through MiXCR, one entry per CDR3 protein. The table records around 170,000 distinct CDR3 sequences, approximately 96% of them present only once. Source material: CD4+ T cells from PBMCs. These receptors originate from a human donor with Susac syndrome.

The genes are TRBV30 and TRBJ2-3; TRBD2 is a possible D gene (7 bases). The CDR3 is made up of 14 amino acids. Germline V gives CDR1 GTSNPN, CDR2 SVGIG (reference sequence). Trimming removed 2 bases from V and 4 bases from J, with 13 bases in between. The chain's CDR3 is CAWSISGGSDTQYF. For the CDR3, the DNA is TGTGCCTGGAGTATTTCGGGGGGCTCAGATACGCAGTATTTT.

The rearrangement uses TRBV19 and TRBJ1-5; D remains ambiguous. V lost 3 bases, J lost 0 bases, and 6 bases lay in between. The CDR3 length is 14 residues. The germline CDR1 and CDR2 sequences are LNHDA and SQIVND (reference sequence). The CDR3 sequence: CASSITGSNQPQHF. The CDR3 region has the DNA TGTGCCAGTAGTATCACGGGTAGCAATCAGCCCCAGCATTTT.

This clonotype was picked up one time. This sequence joins TRBV18 and TRBJ2-7; no reliable D call. Per germline, CDR1 KGHSH and CDR2 LQKENI. The CDR3 contains 14 residues. V was cut by 0 bases and J by 0 bases, with 6 bases left in between. This CDR3 is CASSPPVSSYEQYF. CDR3 coding DNA: TGTGCCAGCTCACCACCGGTTAGCTCCTACGAGCAGTACTTC.

The chain couples TRBV20-1 to TRBJ2-2; D ambiguous. This CDR3 is built from 13 residues. V was cut by 1 base and J by 6 bases, with 9 bases left in between. The germline V gene has CDR1 DFQATT and CDR2 SNEGSKA (reference sequence). CDR3 in amino acids: CSARAGAPGELFF. The CDR3 region has the DNA TGCAGTGCTAGAGCCGGAGCACCCGGGGAGCTGTTTTTT.

The chain uses TRBV6-6 and TRBJ2-5; a possible D gene is TRBD2 (7 bases). CDR1 and CDR2 (germline): MNHNY, SVGAGI (reference sequence). The V and J ends lost 8 bases and 5 bases respectively, with 12 bases between them. The CDR3 has 12 amino acids. CDR3 loop: CASSGGPETQYF. The CDR3 DNA reads TGTGCCAGCTCGGGGGGCCCGGAGACCCAGTACTTC.

The J gene is TRBJ1-2, the V gene TRBV30, with D unclear. V was shortened by 5 bases and J by 6 bases, with 13 bases between the two germline ends. Per germline, CDR1 GTSNPN and CDR2 SVGIG (reference sequence). The CDR3 has 12 residues. The CDR3 sequence: CAWSRARDGYTF. DNA of the CDR3: TGTGCCTGGTCGCGGGCCCGGGATGGCTACACCTTC.

V is TRBV2 and J is TRBJ1-2; a weak D match, TRBD1 (5 bases). Germline V lookup: CDR1 SNHLY, CDR2 FYNNEI. The CDR3 sequence is 12 residues long. V was trimmed by 7 bases and J by 5 bases, leaving 11 bases between them. The CDR3 here is CASTLEGYGYTF. As DNA, the CDR3 is TGTGCCAGCACCCTGGAGGGGTATGGCTACACCTTC.

The J gene is TRBJ1-1, the V gene TRBV5-1; D ambiguous. V lost 6 bases and J lost 1, with 10 bases in between. Germline V gives CDR1 SGHRS, CDR2 YFSETQ. The CDR3 loop spans 13 amino acids. CDR3 sequence reads: CASKVGGNTEAFF. CDR3 coding DNA: TGCGCCAGCAAGGTGGGAGGGAACACTGAAGCTTTCTTT.

The V and J genes are TRBV14 and TRBJ2-7, with 8 bases matching TRBD1. Germline trimming cut 5 bases from V and 4 bases from J; bases unmatched to any gene: 10. The CDR3 extends over 15 amino acids. The germline V gene has CDR1 SGHDN and CDR2 FVKESK. The CDR3 reads CASSSWTGSVYEQYF. The DNA of the CDR3 is TGTGCCAGCAGCAGCTGGACAGGGAGTGTGTACGAGCAGTACTTC.

The chain is built from TRBV12-3 or TRBV12-4 and TRBJ1-5; 8 bases are shared with TRBD1. V dropped 3 bases and J dropped 6; count of bases not matched to a gene: 4. The CDR3 contains 14 residues. The CDR3 reads CASSFTGTGQPQHF. In DNA, the CDR3 is TGTGCCAGCAGTTTCACAGGGACAGGTCAGCCCCAGCATTTT.

CDR3 in amino acids: CASSPRSQNTEAFF. CDR3 sequence (DNA): TGTGCCAGCAGCCCCCGGAGTCAGAACACTGAAGCTTTCTTT. This chain joins TRBV4-2 and TRBJ1-1; no definite D call. Looked up from germline, CDR1 is LGHNA and CDR2 is YNFKEQ. V was cut by 4 bases and J by 1 base, with 10 bases left in between. The CDR3 spans 14 residues.

V usage is TRBV19 and J usage is TRBJ1-4; no clear D gene. V lost 5 bases and J lost 6, with 10 bases in between. Germline values: CDR1 LNHDA, CDR2 SQIVND (reference sequence). The CDR3 contains 13 residues. CDR3 bases: TGTGCCAGTAGTCTACAGTGGGATGAAAAACTGTTTTTT. Encoded protein: CASSLQWDEKLFF.

V gene TRBV18 combines with J gene TRBJ1-2; D is ambiguous. CDR3 length equals 14 residues. From germline, CDR1 is KGHSH and CDR2 LQKENI. Trimming stripped 8 bases from V and 0 bases from J, with 13 bases between. CDR3 DNA sequence: TGTGCCAGCGCGTCCAACGGGGCTAACTATGGCTACACCTTC. Translating gives CASASNGANYGYTF. The full variable domain, its missing parts supplied by reference TRBV18 and TRBJ1-2, is NAGVMQNPRHLVRRRGQEARLRCSPMKGHSHVYWYRQLPEEGLKFMVYLQKENIIDESGMPKERFSAEFPKEGPSILRIQQVVRGDSAAYFCASASNGANYGYTFGSGTRLTVV.

The CDR3 spells CASSRFSYNSPLHF. CDR3 nucleotide sequence: TGTGCCAGTAGCCGGTTCTCCTATAATTCACCCCTCCACTTT. The rearrangement uses TRBV19 and TRBJ1-6, with D unresolved. V dropped 6 bases and J dropped 0 bases, with 6 bases sitting between them. CDR1 LNHDA and CDR2 SQIVND come from the germline V gene (reference sequence). The length of the CDR3 is 14 residues.

This sequence joins TRBV30 and TRBJ2-7, with TRBD2 matching 9 bases. With 1 base clipped from V and 4 bases from J, the junction kept 2 bases outside the gene matches. Germline lookup yields CDR1 GTSNPN and CDR2 SVGIG (reference sequence). The CDR3 consists of 13 residues. The CDR3 protein is CAWSALAGYEQYF. CDR3 coding DNA: TGTGCCTGGAGTGCCCTAGCGGGGTACGAGCAGTACTTC.

This chain connects TRBV12-3 or TRBV12-4 to TRBJ2-2; 10 nucleotides line up with TRBD2. With V trimmed by 6 bases and J by 6 bases, 7 bases remained unmatched. The CDR3 runs 15 residues. CDR3 nucleotide sequence: TGTGCCAGCAGCATTCCTAGCGGGGGTTCCGGGGAGCTGTTTTTT. It specifies CASSIPSGGSGELFF.

This rearrangement joins TRBV7-9 to TRBJ2-7, with D unclear. CDR3 size: 17 residues. The germline V gene has CDR1 SEHNR and CDR2 FQNEAQ (reference sequence). V was cut by 0 bases and J by 7 bases, with 22 bases left in between. The CDR3 is CASSLALEAMVVGEQYF. In DNA form, the CDR3 reads TGTGCCAGCAGCTTAGCTCTTGAGGCCATGGTCGTCGGGGAGCAGTACTTC.

V usage is TRBV12-3 or TRBV12-4 and J usage is TRBJ1-1; D is unresolved. The CDR3 runs 11 residues. The V gene lost 7 bases and the J gene lost 5 bases, with 8 bases spanning the gap. CDR3 sequence: CASTLRTEAFF. CDR3 nucleotide sequence: TGTGCCAGCACCCTACGGACTGAAGCTTTCTTT.

This clonotype showed up just once. The V call is TRBV7-9, the J call TRBJ1-1, with 8 bases fitting TRBD1. Germline loops: CDR1 SEHNR, CDR2 FQNEAQ (reference sequence). The CDR3 extends over 16 amino acids. Trimming took 6 bases from V and 3 from J; bases not matched to a gene: 12. The CDR3 sequence is CASSSTLTGVDTEAFF. As DNA, the CDR3 is TGTGCCAGCAGTTCTACTCTGACAGGGGTGGACACTGAAGCTTTCTTT.

V is TRBV7-3 and J is TRBJ2-3; the match to TRBD1 covers 8 bases. Germline lookup yields CDR1 SGHTA and CDR2 FQGTGA. The CDR3 is 15 residues long. After removal of 4 bases from V and 0 bases from J, the junction contained 3 bases not matched to a gene. In DNA form, the CDR3 reads TGTGCCAGCAGCTATAGGACAGGGAGCACAGATACGCAGTATTTT. Its protein product is CASSYRTGSTDTQYF.

The chain has TRBV6-2 or TRBV6-3 and TRBJ2-5, with 7 bases matching TRBD2. The junction had 10 bases not matched to a gene; V was cut back by 4 bases and J by 5 bases. The CDR3 runs 15 residues. Looked up from germline, CDR1 is MNHEY and CDR2 is SVGEGT. CDR3 bases: TGTGCCAGCAGTTCACCGACTAGCAGGGCGGAGACCCAGTACTTC. Encoded protein: CASSSPTSRAETQYF.

This chain joins TRBV7-2 and TRBJ2-7; the D gene is possibly TRBD1 (7 bases). The germline V gene encodes CDR1 SGHTA and CDR2 FQGNSA. The germline V and J ends were trimmed by 7 bases and 0 bases, with 16 bases remaining between them. This CDR3 is 15 amino acids long. CDR3 in DNA: TGTGCCAGCACCAGGGGGGAGCGAAGCTCCTACGAGCAGTACTTC. Its protein product is CASTRGERSSYEQYF.

The chain is built from TRBV4-2 and TRBJ2-7; 9 bases line up with TRBD1. The CDR3 loop spans 15 amino acids. V lost 5 bases and J lost 4; bases outside the gene matches: 9. Per germline, CDR1 LGHNA and CDR2 YNFKEQ. The CDR3 protein is CASSNSGTGIYEQYF. The CDR3 DNA follows: TGTGCCAGCAGCAACTCCGGGACAGGGATTTACGAGCAGTACTTC.

V is TRBV4-3 and J is TRBJ2-3; D is ambiguous. Germline CDR1 is LGHNA and CDR2 is YSLEER. This CDR3 has 14 amino acids. Between the trimmed V and J ends, which lost 1 base and 0 bases, there was a span of 5 bases. The CDR3 coding sequence is TGCGCCAGCAGCCAAGGGGCTAGCACAGATACGCAGTATTTT. This translates into CASSQGASTDTQYF.

This chain connects TRBV5-1 to TRBJ2-6; D not certain. CDR1 is SGHRS and CDR2 is YFSETQ in the germline V gene. This CDR3 has 15 residues. V was shortened by 4 bases and J by 4 bases, with 12 bases between the two germline ends. The CDR3 DNA reads as TGCGCCAGCAGCCAAGACGGCAAGGGGGCCAACGTCCTGACTTTC. This gives the protein CASSQDGKGANVLTF.

V is TRBV19 and J is TRBJ1-1, with unresolved D. Deletions cut 6 bases from V and 0 bases from J, with 11 bases between. CDR1 and CDR2 (germline): LNHDA, SQIVND (reference sequence). The CDR3 contains 14 residues. CDR3 residues: CASRSRALNTEAFF. The CDR3 DNA reads as TGTGCCAGTAGGTCGCGGGCTTTGAACACTGAAGCTTTCTTT.

The CDR3 reads CASSLRQGTTKNIQYF. CDR3 nucleotides: TGTGCCAGCAGTTTACGGCAGGGTACGACCAAAAACATTCAGTACTTC. This chain joins TRBV12-3 or TRBV12-4 and TRBJ2-4, with D maybe TRBD1 (5 bases). V gave up 2 bases and J gave up 2 bases, with 13 bases separating them. The CDR3 covers 16 residues.

This clonotype was picked up a small number of times. The chain combines TRBV3-1 with TRBJ1-1; D not resolved. The CDR3 contains 13 residues. Germline V gene data show CDR1 as LGHDT and CDR2 as YNNKEL (reference sequence). V shed 7 bases and J shed 4 bases, with 13 bases lying between them. In nucleotides, the CDR3 is TGTGCCAGCAACGCGAGGGCCGGCACTGAAGCTTTCTTT. It encodes CASNARAGTEAFF.

The V gene is TRBV6-5, the J gene TRBJ2-7; D call uncertain. V lost 0 bases, J lost 0 bases, and 12 bases lay in between. The CDR3 sequence is 16 residues long. Germline CDR1 MNHEY, CDR2 SVGAGI. CDR3 in amino acids: CASSYSAGQSSYEQYF. CDR3 sequence (DNA): TGTGCCAGCAGTTACTCGGCAGGTCAGAGCTCCTACGAGCAGTACTTC.